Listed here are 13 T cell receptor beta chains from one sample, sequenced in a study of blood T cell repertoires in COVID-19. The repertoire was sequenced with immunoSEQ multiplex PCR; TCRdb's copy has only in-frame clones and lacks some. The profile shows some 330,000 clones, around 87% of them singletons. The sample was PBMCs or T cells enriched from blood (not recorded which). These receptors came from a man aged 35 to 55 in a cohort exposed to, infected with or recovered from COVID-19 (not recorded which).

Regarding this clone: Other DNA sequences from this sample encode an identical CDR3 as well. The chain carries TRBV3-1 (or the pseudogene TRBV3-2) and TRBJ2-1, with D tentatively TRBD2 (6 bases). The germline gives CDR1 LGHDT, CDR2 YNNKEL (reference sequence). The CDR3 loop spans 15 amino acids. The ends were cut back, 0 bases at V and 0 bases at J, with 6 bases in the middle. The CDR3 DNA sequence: TGTGCCAGCAGCCAAGAAGCGGGCTCCTACAATGAGCAGTTCTTC. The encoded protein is CASSQEAGSYNEQFF.

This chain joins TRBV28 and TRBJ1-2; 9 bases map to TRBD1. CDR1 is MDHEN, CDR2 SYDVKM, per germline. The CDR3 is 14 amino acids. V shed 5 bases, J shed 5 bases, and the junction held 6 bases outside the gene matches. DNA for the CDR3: TGTGCCAGCAGTCCGAGGGACAGGGTTTATGGCTACACCTTC. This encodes CASSPRDRVYGYTF.

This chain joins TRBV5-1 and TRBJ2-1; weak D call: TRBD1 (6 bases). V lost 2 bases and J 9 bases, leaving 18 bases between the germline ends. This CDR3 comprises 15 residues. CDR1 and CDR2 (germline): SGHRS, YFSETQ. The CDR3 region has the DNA TGCGCCAGCAGCTTAGGGGGTATTGTGTCCGGTGAGCAGTTCTTC. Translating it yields CASSLGGIVSGEQFF.

CDR3 region: CAWLGLDNEKLFF. In DNA form, the CDR3 reads TGTGCCTGGTTAGGACTCGATAATGAAAAACTGTTTTTT. The chain couples TRBV30 to TRBJ1-4; D gene ambiguous. Germline V gene sequence: CDR1 GTSNPN, CDR2 SVGIG (reference sequence). The CDR3 extends over 13 amino acids. Trimming pared 5 bases from V and 4 bases from J, leaving 11 bases between.

CDR3 bases: TGTGCCAGCAGTGAGGGACAGTCCTATAATTCACCCCTCCACTTT. As protein: CASSEGQSYNSPLHF. This chain uses TRBV6-1 with TRBJ1-6; 7 bases are shared with TRBD1. With 3 bases clipped from V and 1 base from J, the junction kept 0 bases outside the gene matches. Germline values: CDR1 MNHNS, CDR2 SASEGT. The CDR3 consists of 15 residues.

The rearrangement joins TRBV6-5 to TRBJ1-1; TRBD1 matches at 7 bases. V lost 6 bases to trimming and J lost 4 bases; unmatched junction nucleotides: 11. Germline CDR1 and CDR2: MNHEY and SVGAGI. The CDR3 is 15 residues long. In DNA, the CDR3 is TGTGCCAGCAGGGGACCCAGGGGGAGCTTCACTGAAGCTTTCTTT. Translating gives CASRGPRGSFTEAFF.

The CDR3 region is CSASPAGGREQFF. For the CDR3, the DNA is TGCAGTGCTAGTCCCGCGGGTGGGAGGGAGCAGTTCTTC. This chain uses TRBV20-1 with TRBJ2-1; perhaps TRBD2 as D (6 bases). V was clipped by 3 bases and J by 10 bases, with 16 bases between them. The CDR3 has 13 amino acids. Germline loops: CDR1 DFQATT, CDR2 SNEGSKA (reference sequence).

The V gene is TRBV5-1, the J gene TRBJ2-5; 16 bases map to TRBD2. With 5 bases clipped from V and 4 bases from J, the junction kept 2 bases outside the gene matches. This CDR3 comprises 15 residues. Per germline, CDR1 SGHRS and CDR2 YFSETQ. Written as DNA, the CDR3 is TGCGCCAGCAGGGGACTAGCGGGAGGGCCAGAGACCCAGTACTTC. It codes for CASRGLAGGPETQYF.

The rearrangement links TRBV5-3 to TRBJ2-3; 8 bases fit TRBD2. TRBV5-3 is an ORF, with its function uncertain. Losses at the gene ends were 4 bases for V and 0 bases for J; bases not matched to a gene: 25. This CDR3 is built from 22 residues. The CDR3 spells CARSTLGSREVFFKPSTDTQYF. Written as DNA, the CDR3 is TGTGCCAGAAGCACCCTCGGCTCGCGGGAGGTCTTCTTTAAACCTAGCACAGATACGCAGTATTTT.

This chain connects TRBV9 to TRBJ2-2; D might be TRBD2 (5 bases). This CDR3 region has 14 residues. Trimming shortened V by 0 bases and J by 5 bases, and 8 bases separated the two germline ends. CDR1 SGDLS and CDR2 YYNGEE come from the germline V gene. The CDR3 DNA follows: TGTGCCAGCAGCGTAGTGGGCGGGACCGGGGAGCTGTTTTTT. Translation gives CASSVVGGTGELFF.

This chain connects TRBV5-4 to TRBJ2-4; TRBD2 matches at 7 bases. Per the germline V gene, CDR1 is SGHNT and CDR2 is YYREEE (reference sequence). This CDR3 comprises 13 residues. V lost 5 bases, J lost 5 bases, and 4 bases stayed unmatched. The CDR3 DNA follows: TGTGCCAGCAGGAGAGCGGGGCAAAACATTCAGTACTTC. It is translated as CASRRAGQNIQYF. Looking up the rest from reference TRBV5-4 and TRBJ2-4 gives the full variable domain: ETGVTQSPTHLIKTRGQQVTLRCSSQSGHNTVSWYQQALGQGPQFIFQYYREEENGRGNFPPRFSGLQFPNYSSELNVNALELDDSALYLCASRRAGQNIQYFGAGTRLSVL.

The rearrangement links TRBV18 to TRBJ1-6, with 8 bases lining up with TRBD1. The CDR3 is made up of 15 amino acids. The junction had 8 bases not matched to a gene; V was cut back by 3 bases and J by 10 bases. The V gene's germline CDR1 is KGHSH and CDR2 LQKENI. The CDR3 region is CASSPGTGEGSPLHF. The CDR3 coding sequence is TGTGCCAGCTCACCGGGGACAGGCGAAGGGTCACCCCTCCACTTT.

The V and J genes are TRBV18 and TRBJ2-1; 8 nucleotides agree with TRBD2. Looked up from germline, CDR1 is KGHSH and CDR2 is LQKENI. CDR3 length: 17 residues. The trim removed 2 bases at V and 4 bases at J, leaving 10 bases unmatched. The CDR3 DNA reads TGTGCCAGCTCACCATCCCCGGGAGGGCCACTGTACAATGAGCAGTTCTTC. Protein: CASSPSPGGPLYNEQFF. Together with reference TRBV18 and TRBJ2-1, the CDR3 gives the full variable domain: NAGVMQNPRHLVRRRGQEARLRCSPMKGHSHVYWYRQLPEEGLKFMVYLQKENIIDESGMPKERFSAEFPKEGPSILRIQQVVRGDSAAYFCASSPSPGGPLYNEQFFGPGTRLTVL.